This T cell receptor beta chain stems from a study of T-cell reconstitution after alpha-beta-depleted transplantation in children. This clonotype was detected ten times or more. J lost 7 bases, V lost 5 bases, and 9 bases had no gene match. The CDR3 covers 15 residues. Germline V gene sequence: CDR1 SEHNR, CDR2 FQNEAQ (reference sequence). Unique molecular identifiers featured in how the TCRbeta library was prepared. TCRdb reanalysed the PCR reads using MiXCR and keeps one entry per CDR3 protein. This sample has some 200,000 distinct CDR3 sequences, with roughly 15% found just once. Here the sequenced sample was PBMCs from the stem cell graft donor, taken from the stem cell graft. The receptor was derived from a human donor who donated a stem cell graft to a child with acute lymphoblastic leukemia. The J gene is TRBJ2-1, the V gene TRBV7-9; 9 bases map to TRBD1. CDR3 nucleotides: TGTGCCAGCAGCAAAGCCGAGGACAGGGGTAATGAGCAGTTCTTC. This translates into CASSKAEDRGNEQFF.